This TCR beta chain was profiled in a study of identical twins. Only healthy Caucasians were enrolled as donors. Unique molecular identifiers were present on cDNA, and template switching added a universal primer site. TCRdb re-called the 5' RACE reads through MiXCR, storing one row per CDR3 protein. The sample shows nearly 250,000 distinct CDR3 sequences, around 7% of them seen only once. Study results and caveats: Not following the same donors, the study drew its conclusions from cross-sectional statistical analysis. For zero-insertion analyses, partial confounding could come from invariant MAIT and iNKT cells.

As concerns this clonotype: Its specificity is not known. One base away lies a much larger clone, so this may be a sequencing read error.

This sample also belongs to another study, concerning yellow fever vaccine responses in identical twins.

The source material was memory (CD45RO+) T cells sorted from blood. This sequence was found in a young woman in good health.

CDR3 loop: CACSSSAPFSAPSYEQYF. DNA for the CDR3: TGTGCCTGCAGTTCATCCGCCCCCTTTAGCGCCCCCTCCTACGAGCAGTACTTC. V usage is TRBV2 and J usage is TRBJ2-7, with D perhaps matching TRBD2 (5 bases). The germline V gene has CDR1 SNHLY and CDR2 FYNNEI. The CDR3 loop spans 18 amino acids.